This T cell receptor beta chain stems from a study of OX40 agonist ivuxolimab in advanced cancers. In germline, CDR1 is SGHDT, CDR2 YYEEEE. Trimming cost V 0 bases and J 6 bases; bases outside gene matches: 2. The CDR3 has 13 residues. Clones were read by immunoSEQ multiplex PCR, and TCRdb kept only the in-frame ones, dropping some. This table has tens of thousands of clones, roughly 91% appearing once. This sample comprised CD4+ or CD8+ T cells sorted from blood, obtained in a trial of the OX40 agonist ivuxolimab. The gene calls are TRBV5-6 and TRBJ1-2; 7 bases are a match to TRBD1. This clonotype was sampled from an adult with an advanced solid tumor such as melanoma, head and neck, liver or kidney cancer. The CDR3 nucleotides are TGTGCCAGCAGCTTGGAGGGGGCAGATGGCTACACCTTC. It translates to CASSLEGADGYTF.